This T cell receptor beta chain emerged from a study of T cell changes during pregnancy in multiple sclerosis. Generated by immunoSEQ multiplex PCR, the TCRdb table keeps only in-frame clones and is missing some. This table has 45,000 or so clones, approximately 92% appearing once. Trimming took 5 bases from V and 0 from J, leaving 23 bases between them. Germline values: CDR1 LNHNV, CDR2 YYDKDF (reference sequence). The CDR3 has 19 residues. The sequences come from CD8+ T cells from peripheral blood mononuclear cells, collected after pregnancy. The genes are TRBV15 and TRBJ1-5; possibly TRBD1 for D (5 bases). The receptor's source is a female donor with multiple sclerosis, enrolled in a pregnancy study. The CDR3 DNA is TGTGCCACCAGCGCCACCCAGACCAGGGTTCAAAGTAGCAATCAGCCCCAGCATTTT. Its translation is CATSATQTRVQSSNQPQHF. The complete variable domain, with remaining parts taken from reference TRBV15 and TRBJ1-5, reads DAMVIQNPRYQVTQFGKPVTLSCSQTLNHNVMYWYQQKSSQAPKLLFHYYDKDFNNEADTPDNFQSRRPNTSFCFLDIRSPGLGDTAMYLCATSATQTRVQSSNQPQHFGDGTRLSIL.